Below, 13 T cell receptor beta chains from the same sample are listed, as sequenced in a study of cytotoxic CD8 clonotypes in ibrutinib-treated CLL. TCRdb keeps only in-frame clones here, not all; method: immunoSEQ multiplex PCR. The table shows 73,000 or so clones, with 68% occurring only once. Here the sequenced sample was PBMCs, taken after 12 months of ibrutinib treatment. The receptors were gathered from a human donor with chronic lymphocytic leukemia.

The chain links TRBV10-1 to TRBJ1-1; tentative D call: TRBD1 (5 bases). Germline V CDR1 and CDR2: WNHNN, SYGVQD (reference sequence). Trimming left V 4 bases short and J 4 bases short, with 16 bases between. The CDR3 length is 15 residues. CDR3 DNA sequence: TGCGCCAGCAGTGCCTCTACAGGAGGAGGCACTGAAGCTTTCTTT. This gives the protein CASSASTGGGTEAFF.

This chain joins TRBV6-1 and TRBJ2-7; D is possibly TRBD1 (6 bases). Trimming removed 6 bases at V and 4 bases at J, with 13 bases between. The CDR3 covers 13 residues. Germline CDR1 is MNHNS and CDR2 is SASEGT. CDR3 DNA sequence: TGTGCCAGCAGGCAAACAGGGTCTTACGAGCAGTACTTC. This codes for CASRQTGSYEQYF.

This clone was detected once. J is TRBJ2-3 and V is TRBV30, with 7 bases fitting TRBD1. Germline-derived CDR1 and CDR2 are GTSNPN and SVGIG (reference sequence). The CDR3 is 14 amino acids. After removal of 2 bases from V and 3 bases from J, the junction contained 5 bases not matched to a gene. The CDR3 region has the DNA TGTGCCTGGAGTACAGGACAGGTTACAGATACGCAGTATTTT. It encodes CAWSTGQVTDTQYF.

This clone was seen a few times. This chain joins TRBV5-4 and TRBJ2-3, with TRBD2 as a possible D gene (5 bases). Germline CDR1 SGHNT, CDR2 YYREEE (reference sequence). V was cut by 4 bases and J by 2 bases, with 17 bases left in between. The CDR3 sequence is 16 residues long. In nucleotides, the CDR3 is TGTGCCAGCAGCGATCAGCGCCGAGGGATCACAGATACGCAGTATTTT. It translates to CASSDQRRGITDTQYF.

The CDR3 here is CASSEAGGWDTGELFF. The DNA for the CDR3 is TGTGCCAGCAGTGAAGCGGGAGGATGGGACACCGGGGAGCTGTTTTTT. The chain combines TRBV6-1 with TRBJ2-2; weak D call: TRBD2 (6 bases). Germline V gene sequence: CDR1 MNHNS, CDR2 SASEGT. Trimming pared 0 bases from V and 3 bases from J, leaving 11 bases between. CDR3 length: 16 amino acids.

The chain has TRBV19 and TRBJ2-3; D unresolved. This CDR3 contains 15 residues. Trimming stripped 5 bases from V and 3 bases from J, with 15 bases between. Germline CDR1 reads LNHDA; CDR2 reads SQIVND (reference sequence). CDR3 sequence reads: CASSQPPSGTDTQYF. Here the CDR3 DNA reads TGTGCCAGTAGTCAACCTCCCTCCGGGACAGATACGCAGTATTTT.

V usage is TRBV18 and J usage is TRBJ1-5; 7 bases are a match to TRBD1. Germline-derived CDR1 and CDR2 are KGHSH and LQKENI. The CDR3 contains 21 residues. The trim removed 3 bases at V and 0 bases at J, leaving 20 bases unmatched. The CDR3 region is CASSPYPTGRRLSHSNQPQHF. The CDR3 nucleotides are TGTGCCAGCTCACCCTATCCGACAGGGAGGAGGTTAAGCCATAGCAATCAGCCCCAGCATTTT.

This clone was counted only a few times. The chain employs TRBV7-9 and TRBJ1-5; D is unclear. Germline V gene sequence: CDR1 SEHNR, CDR2 FQNEAQ (reference sequence). The CDR3 spans 15 residues. V shed 0 bases and J shed 7 bases, with 13 bases lying between them. The CDR3 is CASSLAGGSPQPQHF. The CDR3, as DNA: TGTGCCAGCAGCTTAGCCGGAGGTTCTCCACAGCCCCAGCATTTT.

The chain has TRBV6-5 and TRBJ2-5; either TRBD1 or TRBD2 may fit D (5 bases each). The germline gives CDR1 MNHEY, CDR2 SVGAGI. The CDR3 is 11 amino acids. The V end lost 3 bases, the J end lost 7 bases, and 6 bases lay between the germline ends. The CDR3 nucleotides read TGTGCCAGCAGTTATGGGGGGACCCAGTACTTC. Its protein product is CASSYGGTQYF.

This clone showed up just a few times. The chain has TRBV7-9 and TRBJ1-2; 7 bases fit TRBD1. The CDR3 covers 18 residues. Germline CDR1 SEHNR, CDR2 FQNEAQ (reference sequence). After removal of 4 bases from V and 7 bases from J, the junction contained 21 bases not matched to a gene. The CDR3 loop reads CASSSKMPIRQGIGGYTF. The CDR3, as DNA: TGTGCCAGCAGCTCCAAAATGCCGATTCGACAGGGCATAGGTGGCTACACCTTC.

The CDR3 nucleotides are TGTGCCAGCAGCATCGGGACAGGGAGAGATCAGCCCCAGCATTTT. Encoded protein: CASSIGTGRDQPQHF. The V and J genes are TRBV7-6 and TRBJ1-5; TRBD1 matches at 9 bases. Germline lookup yields CDR1 SGHVS and CDR2 FNYEAQ. V shed 5 bases, J shed 5 bases, and the junction held 7 bases outside the gene matches. The CDR3 runs 15 residues.

V usage is TRBV5-4 and J usage is TRBJ2-7; D not resolved. Trimming stripped 5 bases from V and 3 bases from J, with 24 bases between. The CDR3 sequence is 17 residues long. CDR1 SGHNT and CDR2 YYREEE come from the germline V gene (reference sequence). CDR3 protein: CASSLPAVALVVYEQYF. CDR3 bases: TGTGCCAGCAGTCTGCCGGCCGTGGCCCTAGTGGTCTACGAGCAGTACTTC.

This clone was detected only a few times. The chain joins TRBV14 to TRBJ1-2; maybe TRBD1 (5 bases). The germline V gene has CDR1 SGHDN and CDR2 FVKESK. Trimming left V 4 bases short and J 8 bases short, with 14 bases between. This CDR3 is 13 amino acids long. The CDR3 protein is CASSRSRGGGYTF. CDR3 in DNA: TGTGCCAGCAGCCGAAGTCGCGGGGGGGGCTACACCTTC.